This T cell receptor beta chain originates from a study of blood T cell repertoires in COVID-19. The assay was immunoSEQ multiplex PCR, and TCRdb's table has in-frame clones only and misses some. The table shows about 210,000 clones, with roughly 84% occurring only once. Source material: PBMCs or T cells enriched from blood (not recorded which). This receptor was taken from a young man in a cohort exposed to, infected with or recovered from COVID-19 (not recorded which).

Here the CDR3 DNA reads TGTGCCAGCAGCCTCGACAGTTTTACAGATACGCAGTATTTT. Its translation is CASSLDSFTDTQYF. V gene TRBV5-5 combines with J gene TRBJ2-3, with a possible D match to TRBD1 (5 bases). This CDR3 has 14 amino acids. Germline lookup yields CDR1 SGHKS and CDR2 YYEKEE (reference sequence). The V gene lost 4 bases and the J gene lost 3 bases, with 12 bases spanning the gap.